The 15 T cell receptor beta chains below were found in one sample sequenced in a study of blood T cell repertoires in COVID-19. The repertoire was sequenced with immunoSEQ multiplex PCR; TCRdb's copy has only in-frame clones and lacks some. This sample has over 150,000 clones, with 70% to 85% found just once. Source material: PBMCs or T cells enriched from blood (not recorded which). The receptors come from a woman aged 25 to 45 who had recovered from COVID-19.

The V call is TRBV18, the J call TRBJ2-7, with TRBD2 matching 7 bases. This CDR3 has 16 residues. CDR1 KGHSH and CDR2 LQKENI come from the germline V gene. V was pared by 6 bases and J by 0 bases, with 11 bases of the junction left unmatched. For the CDR3, the DNA is TGTGCCAGCTCTCGAGCGGCGGGGGAGAGCTCCTACGAGCAGTACGTC. It codes for CASSRAAGESSYEQYV.

The chain links TRBV7-6 to TRBJ2-1, with unresolved D. Germline V CDR1 and CDR2: SGHVS, FNYEAQ. With 5 bases removed from V and 10 bases from J, the gap between germline ends came to 9 bases. The CDR3 is 11 amino acids. As DNA, the CDR3 is TGTGCCAGCAGCCCCCGCGTAGAGCAGTTCTTC. Translating gives CASSPRVEQFF.

The chain links TRBV7-9 to TRBJ1-3, with 7 nucleotides matching TRBD1. CDR3 length: 16 amino acids. V was pared by 5 bases and J by 3 bases, with 10 bases of the junction left unmatched. Germline V gene sequence: CDR1 SEHNR, CDR2 FQNEAQ (reference sequence). CDR3 in amino acids: CASSPRQGLIGNTIYF. CDR3 coding DNA: TGTGCCAGCAGCCCACGACAGGGACTCATTGGAAACACCATATATTTT.

This chain links TRBV28 with TRBJ1-3, with TRBD1 as a possible D gene (5 bases). There are 16 residues in the CDR3. Germline CDR1 is MDHEN and CDR2 is SYDVKM. With 4 bases removed from V and 0 bases from J, the gap between germline ends came to 13 bases. DNA of the CDR3: TGTGCCAGCAGTTCCCCCGGGACTCGCTCTGGAAACACCATATATTTT. Residues: CASSSPGTRSGNTIYF.

The chain links TRBV19 to TRBJ1-6; D remains unclear. The CDR3 loop spans 16 amino acids. Germline V CDR1 and CDR2: LNHDA, SQIVND (reference sequence). The V end lost 3 bases, the J end lost 8 bases, and 17 bases lay between the germline ends. CDR3 sequence: CASSIFSLALDSPLHF. In DNA, the CDR3 is TGTGCCAGTAGTATTTTTTCCTTGGCCTTGGATTCACCCCTCCACTTT.

The chain uses TRBV5-5 and TRBJ2-3, with D possibly TRBD2 on 5 matching bases. Per germline, CDR1 SGHKS and CDR2 YYEKEE (reference sequence). The ends were cut back, 1 base at V and 3 bases at J, with 12 bases in the middle. CDR3 size: 15 residues. The CDR3 region has the DNA TGTGCCAGCAGCTTGTTCGGCGAGCGGACAGATACGCAGTATTTT. It yields the protein CASSLFGERTDTQYF.

This chain joins TRBV7-2 and TRBJ1-2; a weak D match, TRBD1 (6 bases). Germline CDR1 SGHTA, CDR2 FQGNSA. The V end lost 6 bases, the J end lost 4 bases, and 21 bases lay between the germline ends. The CDR3 contains 16 residues. The CDR3 here is CASSLQGRPTAYGYTF. The CDR3 nucleotides read TGTGCCAGCAGTTTACAGGGCCGACCTACTGCCTATGGCTACACCTTC.

This clone was seen a handful of times. V is TRBV19 and J is TRBJ1-1; D is uncertain. The CDR3 is 13 residues long. Germline V lookup: CDR1 LNHDA, CDR2 SQIVND (reference sequence). Trimming pared 3 bases from V and 2 bases from J, leaving 7 bases between. As DNA, the CDR3 is TGTGCCAGTAGTATGCGGGGTAACACTGAAGCTTTCTTT. Its protein product is CASSMRGNTEAFF.

In this sample, this clone turned up once. This chain joins TRBV7-3 and TRBJ2-3; 7 nucleotides line up with TRBD1. The CDR3 length is 15 residues. The germline V gene has CDR1 SGHTA and CDR2 FQGTGA. V was pared by 2 bases and J by 0 bases, with 2 bases of the junction left unmatched. Here the CDR3 reads CASSLLGQSTDTQYF. In DNA, the CDR3 is TGTGCCAGCAGCTTATTGGGACAGAGCACAGATACGCAGTATTTT.

This chain connects TRBV27 to TRBJ2-1; the D gene is possibly TRBD1 (6 bases). The CDR3 is 16 residues long. Trimming took 2 bases from V and 7 from J, leaving 18 bases between them. Looked up from germline, CDR1 is MNHEY and CDR2 is SMNVEV (reference sequence). Written as DNA, the CDR3 is TGTGCCAGCAGTTTACGGCCCGGAAGGGGGTTTAATGAGCAGTTCTTC. Its translation is CASSLRPGRGFNEQFF.

The V and J genes are TRBV19 and TRBJ1-2; possible D gene TRBD1, 6 bases. The V end was cut by 4 bases, the J end by 3 bases, with 12 bases between. CDR3 length: 14 amino acids. CDR1 is LNHDA, CDR2 SQIVND, per germline (reference sequence). CDR3 protein: CASSTGQFDYGYTF. CDR3 DNA sequence: TGTGCCAGTAGTACCGGACAGTTCGACTATGGCTACACCTTC.

The V call is TRBV5-1, the J call TRBJ1-2, with 7 bases matching TRBD1. This CDR3 is 15 amino acids long. Germline trimming cut 6 bases from V and 5 bases from J; bases unmatched to any gene: 13. Germline-derived CDR1 and CDR2 are SGHRS and YFSETQ. The CDR3 DNA sequence: TGCGCCAGCACCGCGCCTGGACAGGCGAATTATGGCTACACCTTC. It codes for CASTAPGQANYGYTF.

The chain has TRBV5-1 and TRBJ1-1; 7 bases line up with TRBD1. The J segment lost 1 base and the V segment lost 5 bases, leaving 8 bases of the junction unmatched. Germline lookup yields CDR1 SGHRS and CDR2 YFSETQ. The CDR3 has 15 amino acids. The CDR3 DNA reads TGCGCCAGCAGAGAGACAGGGTTGTCGAACACTGAAGCTTTCTTT. This translates into CASRETGLSNTEAFF.

V gene TRBV11-2 combines with J gene TRBJ2-4; D remains unclear. Germline CDR1 reads SGHAT; CDR2 reads FQNNGV. V was trimmed by 5 bases and J by 0 bases, leaving 14 bases between them. This CDR3 is 16 amino acids long. CDR3 bases: TGTGCCAGCAGCCCCCAGGTCACTCCAGCCAAAAACATTCAGTACTTC. It is translated as CASSPQVTPAKNIQYF.

The chain recombines TRBV7-8 with TRBJ2-7, with 14 bases aligning to TRBD2. V shed 5 bases, J shed 4 bases, and the junction held 16 bases outside the gene matches. CDR1 and CDR2 (germline): SGHVS, FQNEAQ. This CDR3 is 19 amino acids long. The CDR3 spells CASSPRGLAGGPTFYEQYF. In nucleotides, the CDR3 is TGTGCCAGCAGCCCCAGAGGACTAGCGGGAGGACCGACTTTTTACGAGCAGTACTTC. The full variable domain, with the rest looked up from reference TRBV7-8 and TRBJ2-7, is GAGVSQSPRYKVAKRGQDVALRCDPISGHVSLFWYQQALGQGPEFLTYFQNEAQLDKSGLPSDRFFAERPEGSVSTLKIQRTQQEDSAVYLCASSPRGLAGGPTFYEQYFGPGTRLTVT.